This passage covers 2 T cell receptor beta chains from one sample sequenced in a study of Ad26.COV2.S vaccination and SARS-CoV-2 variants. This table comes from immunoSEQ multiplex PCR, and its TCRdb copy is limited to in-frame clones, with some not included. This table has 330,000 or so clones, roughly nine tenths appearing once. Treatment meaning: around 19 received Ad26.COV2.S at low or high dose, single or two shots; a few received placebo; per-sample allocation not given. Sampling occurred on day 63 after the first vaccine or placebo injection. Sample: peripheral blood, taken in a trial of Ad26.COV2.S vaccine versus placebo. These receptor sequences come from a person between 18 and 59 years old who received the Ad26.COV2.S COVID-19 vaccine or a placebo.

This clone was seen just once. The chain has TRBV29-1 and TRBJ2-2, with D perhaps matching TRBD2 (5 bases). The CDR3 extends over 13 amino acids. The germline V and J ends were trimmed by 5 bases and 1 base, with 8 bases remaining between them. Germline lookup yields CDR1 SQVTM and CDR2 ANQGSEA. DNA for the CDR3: TGCAGCGTTCATACTAGGAACACCGGGGAGCTGTTTTTT. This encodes CSVHTRNTGELFF.

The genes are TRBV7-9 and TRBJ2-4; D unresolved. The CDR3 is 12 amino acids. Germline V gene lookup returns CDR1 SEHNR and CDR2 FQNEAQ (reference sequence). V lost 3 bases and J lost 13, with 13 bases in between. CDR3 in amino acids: CASSFDPGWQYF. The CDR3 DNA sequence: TGTGCCAGCAGCTTCGACCCCGGATGGCAGTACTTC.